Each of the 16 T cell receptor beta chains below was sequenced from the same sample in a study of cytomegalovirus exposure and HLA in healthy donors. 13 Jbeta primers and 60 Vbeta primers were used for the PCR. Repertoires were generated with immunoSEQ multiplex PCR, while TCRdb's copy carries only in-frame clones and drops some. The table records fewer than 200,000 clones, approximately 80% of them present only once. Specimen: PBMCs. The receptors shown here come from a female donor in good health and CMV-seronegative.

As to this clone: Sequence at one end of the junction differs from germline and may be a read error. V and J are TRBV5-1 and TRBJ2-6, with a tentative D call TRBD1 (6 bases). Germline CDR1 and CDR2: SGHRS and YFSETQ. This CDR3 has 19 residues. CDR3 amino acids: CASKLYPGQGTPGANGLTF. DNA of the CDR3: TGCGCCAGCAAACTCTACCCGGGCCAGGGGACCCCTGGGGCCAACGGCCTGACTTTC.

The sample holds a few counts of this clone. V usage is TRBV15 and J usage is TRBJ2-7, with D possibly being TRBD2 (6 bases). Germline V gene sequence: CDR1 LNHNV, CDR2 YYDKDF (reference sequence). With 2 bases removed from V and 3 bases from J, the gap between germline ends came to 17 bases. This CDR3 contains 16 residues. The CDR3 spells CATSRPGVETSYEQYF. The CDR3 region has the DNA TGTGCCACCAGCAGACCGGGGGTGGAGACCAGCTACGAGCAGTACTTC.

The chain carries TRBV11-2 and TRBJ2-1, with 11 bases that match TRBD2. The V segment lost 5 bases and the J segment 6 bases; nucleotides outside the gene matches: 3. Germline V gene data show CDR1 as SGHAT and CDR2 as FQNNGV. The CDR3 spans 14 residues. The CDR3 spells CASSISGRGNEQFF. CDR3 in DNA: TGTGCCAGCAGCATTAGCGGGAGGGGCAATGAGCAGTTCTTC.

The chain couples TRBV6-1 to TRBJ2-2; D unclear. Trimming pared 10 bases from V and 1 base from J, leaving 10 bases between. The germline gives CDR1 MNHNS, CDR2 SASEGT. This CDR3 region has 13 residues. The CDR3 sequence is CATDWQNTGELFF. The CDR3 nucleotides read TGTGCCACCGACTGGCAGAACACCGGGGAGCTGTTTTTT.

The chain is built from TRBV5-8 and TRBJ2-1; D uncertain. V gave up 3 bases and J gave up 7 bases, with 8 bases separating them. The germline CDR1 and CDR2 sequences are SGHTS and YDEGEE. The CDR3 totals 12 residues. CDR3 loop: CASSYDLNEQFF. The CDR3 coding sequence is TGTGCCAGCAGCTATGACTTGAATGAGCAGTTCTTC.

This sequence joins TRBV5-4 and TRBJ1-5; 11 bases match TRBD1. CDR1 is SGHNT and CDR2 is YYREEE in the germline V gene (reference sequence). The CDR3 spans 15 residues. Losses at the gene ends were 4 bases for V and 7 bases for J; bases not matched to a gene: 7. In nucleotides, the CDR3 is TGTGCCAGCAGCCATACCGGGACAGGGGGACAGCCCCAGCATTTT. Translated: CASSHTGTGGQPQHF.

The V gene is TRBV18, the J gene TRBJ2-5, with D possibly being TRBD1 (5 bases). The CDR3 consists of 13 residues. V lost 4 bases and J 5 bases, leaving 11 bases between the germline ends. The germline CDR1 and CDR2 sequences are KGHSH and LQKENI. CDR3 sequence: CASSLDRAETQYF. Here the CDR3 DNA reads TGTGCCAGCTCACTAGACAGAGCCGAGACCCAGTACTTC.

J is TRBJ2-1 and V is TRBV7-8; TRBD1 matches at 7 bases. The CDR3 has 17 residues. In germline, CDR1 is SGHVS, CDR2 FQNEAQ. Trimming at V came to 1 base and at J to 9 bases, leaving 15 bases not matched to a gene. In DNA form, the CDR3 reads TGTGCCAGCAGCTTAGTGGTTAGAAGCCAGGGGGATGCTGAGCAGTTCTTC. The encoded protein is CASSLVVRSQGDAEQFF.

The chain joins TRBV9 to TRBJ2-1; 12 bases map to TRBD2. CDR3 length: 15 residues. Per the germline V gene, CDR1 is SGDLS and CDR2 is YYNGEE. Trimming took 1 base from V and 8 from J; bases not matched to a gene: 4. CDR3 sequence: CASSVLAGGQDEQFF. The CDR3 DNA sequence: TGTGCCAGCAGCGTACTAGCGGGGGGGCAAGATGAGCAGTTCTTC.

The J gene is TRBJ1-3, the V gene TRBV4-2; TRBD1 is a possible D gene (6 bases). V lost 0 bases and J 2 bases, leaving 11 bases between the germline ends. The germline V gene has CDR1 LGHNA and CDR2 YNFKEQ. CDR3 length: 16 residues. In nucleotides, the CDR3 is TGTGCCAGCAGCCAAGAAATCGACAGGCCTGGAAACACCATATATTTT. Protein sequence: CASSQEIDRPGNTIYF.

The chain combines TRBV6-4 with TRBJ2-7, with 10 nucleotides matching TRBD1. Trimming took 6 bases from V and 3 from J; bases not matched to a gene: 5. The CDR3 runs 14 residues. In germline, CDR1 is MRHNA, CDR2 SNTAGT. The CDR3 sequence is CASRNRDRGYEQYF. The CDR3 nucleotides are TGTGCCAGCAGGAACCGGGACAGGGGCTACGAGCAGTACTTC.

The rearrangement joins TRBV9 to TRBJ2-1; possibly TRBD1 for D (5 bases). Germline V gene lookup returns CDR1 SGDLS and CDR2 YYNGEE. V lost 4 bases and J 0 bases, leaving 11 bases between the germline ends. This CDR3 has 15 residues. The CDR3 loop reads CASSLDRNSYNEQFF. CDR3 in DNA: TGTGCCAGCAGCCTAGACAGAAACTCCTACAATGAGCAGTTCTTC.

J is TRBJ2-1 and V is TRBV29-1, with D possibly matching TRBD1 (6 bases). The germline gives CDR1 SQVTM, CDR2 ANQGSEA. This CDR3 has 15 residues. V gave up 2 bases and J gave up 2 bases, with 13 bases separating them. Here the CDR3 DNA reads TGCAGCGTTGAATGGCAGGGGTCTACCTACAATGAGCAGTTCTTC. This sequence encodes CSVEWQGSTYNEQFF.

The chain uses TRBV4-3 and TRBJ1-4; D is unclear. CDR1 LGHNA and CDR2 YSLEER come from the germline V gene. Trimming shortened V by 0 bases and J by 8 bases, and 13 bases separated the two germline ends. This CDR3 spans 15 amino acids. CDR3 bases: TGCGCCAGCAGCCAAGACTCCCGGGTTGTGGAAAAACTGTTTTTT. This translates into CASSQDSRVVEKLFF.

V gene TRBV9 combines with J gene TRBJ1-3, with 9 bases that match TRBD1. Germline V gene sequence: CDR1 SGDLS, CDR2 YYNGEE. The CDR3 extends over 15 amino acids. The V gene end was trimmed by 4 bases and the J gene end by 6 bases; junction bases not matched to a gene: 8. Here the CDR3 DNA reads TGTGCCAGCAGCCTGATGGGACAGGGTGTAAACACCATATATTTT. Protein sequence: CASSLMGQGVNTIYF.

This chain joins TRBV29-1 and TRBJ2-1; 7 bases agree with TRBD2. The CDR3 length is 15 residues. Per the germline V gene, CDR1 is SQVTM and CDR2 is ANQGSEA. With V trimmed by 6 bases and J by 2 bases, 10 bases remained unmatched. In DNA form, the CDR3 reads TGCAGCGTCCCCCGAGGGAGCGGGGCCTACAATGAGCAGTTCTTC. This gives the protein CSVPRGSGAYNEQFF.